Presented here are 15 T cell receptor beta chains from one specimen sequenced in a study of cytomegalovirus exposure and HLA in healthy donors. The PCR used 60 Vbeta and 13 Jbeta primers. Using immunoSEQ multiplex PCR, the repertoire was profiled, and TCRdb retains in-frame clones only, with some absent. Reported are about 48,000 clones; the ten largest clones contain 5.5% to 7%. Sequencing was done on a sample of PBMCs. The origin of the receptors is a male donor in good health and CMV-seropositive.

The chain employs TRBV6-1 and TRBJ1-6; TRBD1 is a possible D gene (6 bases). Per germline, CDR1 MNHNS and CDR2 SASEGT. This CDR3 region has 13 residues. Trimming pared 2 bases from V and 9 bases from J, leaving 8 bases between. CDR3 protein: CASSEYRVSPLHF. CDR3 in DNA: TGTGCCAGCAGTGAATACAGGGTTTCACCCCTCCACTTT.

This sequence joins TRBV28 and TRBJ2-5; 9 nucleotides match TRBD2. The V segment lost 5 bases and the J segment 1 base; nucleotides outside the gene matches: 11. Looked up from germline, CDR1 is MDHEN and CDR2 is SYDVKM. The length of the CDR3 is 17 residues. The DNA for the CDR3 is TGTGCCAGCAGTCAAATTTCTAGCGGGGAGATCCAAGAGACCCAGTACTTC. Its protein product is CASSQISSGEIQETQYF.

This rearrangement joins TRBV5-4 to TRBJ1-2; D ambiguous. There are 11 residues in the CDR3. Germline V gene data show CDR1 as SGHNT and CDR2 as YYREEE (reference sequence). Trimming cost V 3 bases and J 5 bases, with 5 bases left between them. CDR3 bases: TGTGCCAGCAGCTCGGGGTATGGCTACACCTTC. Translating it yields CASSSGYGYTF.

The chain joins TRBV13 to TRBJ1-6, with D uncertain. V lost 2 bases, J lost 9 bases, and 11 bases lay in between. Germline CDR1 is PRHDT and CDR2 is FYEKMQ (reference sequence). The CDR3 has 14 amino acids. The CDR3 is CASSLSGLGSPLHF. The CDR3 DNA follows: TGTGCCAGCAGCTTATCGGGGTTGGGTTCACCCCTCCACTTT.

The chain employs TRBV27 and TRBJ2-7; perhaps TRBD2 as D (6 bases). CDR3 length equals 13 residues. Germline V CDR1 and CDR2: MNHEY, SMNVEV (reference sequence). Between the trimmed V and J ends, which lost 5 bases and 9 bases, there was a span of 17 bases. The CDR3, as DNA: TGTGCCAGCAGTGCGGGACCGAAGACACCGCAGTACTTC. Protein: CASSAGPKTPQYF.

The chain combines TRBV5-4 with TRBJ1-6; 7 nucleotides match TRBD1. The J segment lost 7 bases and the V segment lost 4 bases, leaving 8 bases of the junction unmatched. The CDR3 sequence is 15 residues long. CDR1 and CDR2 (germline): SGHNT, YYREEE (reference sequence). CDR3 protein: CASSPGQAPNSPLHF. In nucleotides, the CDR3 is TGTGCCAGCAGCCCAGGACAGGCCCCCAATTCACCCCTCCACTTT.

The chain couples TRBV4-1 to TRBJ2-6; maybe TRBD1 (6 bases). CDR3 length: 19 amino acids. Germline V gene sequence: CDR1 MGHRA, CDR2 YSYEKL. The germline V and J ends were trimmed by 1 base and 4 bases, with 20 bases remaining between them. CDR3 coding DNA: TGCGCCAGCAGCCAAGGGGGGCGCTTTTTTTCATCCGGGGCCAACGTCCTGACTTTC. It encodes CASSQGGRFFSSGANVLTF.

This chain joins TRBV7-9 and TRBJ1-1, with 9 bases aligning to TRBD1. The ends lost 5 bases at V and 4 bases at J; junction bases unmatched: 2. Germline loops: CDR1 SEHNR, CDR2 FQNEAQ (reference sequence). The CDR3 consists of 13 residues. The CDR3 DNA reads TGTGCCAGCAGCGTGGACAGGGGCACTGAAGCTTTCTTT. Encoded protein: CASSVDRGTEAFF.

The rearrangement joins TRBV2 to TRBJ2-7; 8 nucleotides align to TRBD1. There are 19 residues in the CDR3. With 2 bases clipped from V and 2 bases from J, the junction kept 17 bases outside the gene matches. Germline CDR1 SNHLY, CDR2 FYNNEI. The CDR3 nucleotides are TGTGCCAGCAGTGAAATAGGTTCAGGGGGCTTCTGGAAACCCTACGAGCAGTACTTC. It encodes CASSEIGSGGFWKPYEQYF.

The chain carries TRBV4-3 and TRBJ1-2; D is perhaps TRBD1 (5 bases). The ends were cut back, 0 bases at V and 2 bases at J, with 10 bases in the middle. Germline V gene data show CDR1 as LGHNA and CDR2 as YSLEER. The CDR3 runs to 15 residues. The CDR3 DNA is TGCGCCAGCAGCCAAGATGGGGCGGACAACTATGGCTACACCTTC. Residues: CASSQDGADNYGYTF.

This chain uses TRBV6-1 with TRBJ2-1; D might be TRBD2 (5 bases). V was pared by 1 base and J by 11 bases, with 9 bases between. The CDR3 runs to 12 residues. Germline V gives CDR1 MNHNS, CDR2 SASEGT. The chain's CDR3 is CASSEVAGKQFF. In nucleotides, the CDR3 is TGTGCCAGCAGTGAAGTGGCGGGTAAGCAGTTCTTC.

V gene TRBV4-2 combines with J gene TRBJ1-2; no clear D gene. Germline V lookup: CDR1 LGHNA, CDR2 YNFKEQ. CDR3 length: 14 amino acids. V gave up 0 bases and J gave up 1 base, with 6 bases separating them. The CDR3 nucleotides are TGTGCCAGCAGCCAAGATTTAGATAACTATGGCTACACCTTC. Translation: CASSQDLDNYGYTF.

This sequence joins TRBV18 and TRBJ2-5; unclear D gene. Germline V gene data show CDR1 as KGHSH and CDR2 as LQKENI. The germline V and J ends were trimmed by 8 bases and 0 bases, with 7 bases remaining between them. CDR3 length: 12 residues. CDR3 sequence (DNA): TGTGCCAGCACGGGTAACCAAGAGACCCAGTACTTC. Encoded protein: CASTGNQETQYF.

The rearrangement links TRBV6-5 to TRBJ2-1; D call uncertain. V was pared by 4 bases and J by 5 bases, with 3 bases between. Per germline, CDR1 MNHEY and CDR2 SVGAGI. This CDR3 has 11 amino acids. CDR3 DNA: TGTGCCAGCAGTTCAAACAATGAGCAGTTCTTC. Encoded protein: CASSSNNEQFF.

J is TRBJ2-1 and V is TRBV5-1; 8 bases match TRBD1. The V segment lost 3 bases and the J segment 6 bases; nucleotides outside the gene matches: 14. The CDR3 runs 17 residues. Germline assignment: CDR1 SGHRS and CDR2 YFSETQ. The CDR3 sequence: CASSWPWGQALVNEQFF. The CDR3, as DNA: TGCGCCAGCAGCTGGCCCTGGGGACAGGCCCTGGTCAATGAGCAGTTCTTC.